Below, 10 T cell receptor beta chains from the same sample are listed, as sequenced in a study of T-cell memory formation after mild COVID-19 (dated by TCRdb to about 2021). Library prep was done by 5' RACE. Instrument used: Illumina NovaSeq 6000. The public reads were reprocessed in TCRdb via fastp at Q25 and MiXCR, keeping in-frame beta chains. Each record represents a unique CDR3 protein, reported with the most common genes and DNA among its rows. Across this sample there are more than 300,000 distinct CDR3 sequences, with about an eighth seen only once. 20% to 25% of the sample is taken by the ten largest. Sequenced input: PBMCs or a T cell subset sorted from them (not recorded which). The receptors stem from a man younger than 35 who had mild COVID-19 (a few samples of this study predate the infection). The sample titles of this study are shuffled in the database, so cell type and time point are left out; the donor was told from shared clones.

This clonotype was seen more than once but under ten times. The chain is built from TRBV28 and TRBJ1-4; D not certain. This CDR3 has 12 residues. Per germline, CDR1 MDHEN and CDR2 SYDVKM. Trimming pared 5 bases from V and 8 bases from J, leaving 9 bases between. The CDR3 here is CASSPTWEKLFF. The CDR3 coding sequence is TGTGCCAGCAGTCCGACGTGGGAAAAACTGTTTTTT.

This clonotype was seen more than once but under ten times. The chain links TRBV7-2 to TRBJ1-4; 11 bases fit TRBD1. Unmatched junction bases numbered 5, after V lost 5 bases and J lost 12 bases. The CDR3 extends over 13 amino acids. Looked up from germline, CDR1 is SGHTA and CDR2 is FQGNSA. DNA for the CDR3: TGTGCCAGCAGCCCCTGGACAGGGGGCGAACTGTTTTTT. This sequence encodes CASSPWTGGELFF.

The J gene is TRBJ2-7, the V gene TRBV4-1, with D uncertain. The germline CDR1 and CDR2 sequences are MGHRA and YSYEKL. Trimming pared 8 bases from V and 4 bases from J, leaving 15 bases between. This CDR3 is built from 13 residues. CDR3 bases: TGCGCCAGCTTCACCCCCTCCCCTTACGAGCAGTACGTC. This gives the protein CASFTPSPYEQYV.

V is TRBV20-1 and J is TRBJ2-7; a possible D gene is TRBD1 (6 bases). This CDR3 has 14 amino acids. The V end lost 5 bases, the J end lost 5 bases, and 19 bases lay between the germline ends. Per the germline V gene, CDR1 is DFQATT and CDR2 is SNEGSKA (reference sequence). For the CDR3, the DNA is TGCAGTGCTGGTACAGGGAAGTCAGCAGACGAGCAGTACTTC. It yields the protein CSAGTGKSADEQYF.

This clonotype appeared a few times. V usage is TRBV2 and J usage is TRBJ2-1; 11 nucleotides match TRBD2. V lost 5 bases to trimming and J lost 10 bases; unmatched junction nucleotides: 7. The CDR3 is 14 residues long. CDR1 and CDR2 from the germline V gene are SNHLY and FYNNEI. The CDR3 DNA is TGTGCCAGCAGTCTAGCGGGGGGAGGTCGGGAGCAGTTCTTC. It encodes CASSLAGGGREQFF.

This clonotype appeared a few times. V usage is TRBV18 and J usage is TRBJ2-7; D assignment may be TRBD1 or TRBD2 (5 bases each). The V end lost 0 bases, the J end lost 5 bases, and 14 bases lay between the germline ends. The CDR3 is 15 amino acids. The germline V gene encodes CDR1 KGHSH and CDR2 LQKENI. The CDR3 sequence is CASSPPGRQGDEQYF. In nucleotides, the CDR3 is TGTGCCAGCTCACCACCGGGACGGCAAGGCGACGAGCAGTACTTC.

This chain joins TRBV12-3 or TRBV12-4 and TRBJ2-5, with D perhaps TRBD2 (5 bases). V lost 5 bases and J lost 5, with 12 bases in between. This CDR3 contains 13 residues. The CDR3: CASSRFEGETQYF. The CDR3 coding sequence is TGTGCCAGCAGTCGGTTCGAGGGCGAGACCCAGTACTTC.

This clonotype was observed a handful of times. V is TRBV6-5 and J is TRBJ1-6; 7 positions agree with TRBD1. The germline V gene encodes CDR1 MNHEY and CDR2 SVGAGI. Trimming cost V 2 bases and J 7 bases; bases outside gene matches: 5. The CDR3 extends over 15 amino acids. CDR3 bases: TGTGCCAGCAGTTACCACGGACAGGTGAATTCACCCCTCCACTTT. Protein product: CASSYHGQVNSPLHF.

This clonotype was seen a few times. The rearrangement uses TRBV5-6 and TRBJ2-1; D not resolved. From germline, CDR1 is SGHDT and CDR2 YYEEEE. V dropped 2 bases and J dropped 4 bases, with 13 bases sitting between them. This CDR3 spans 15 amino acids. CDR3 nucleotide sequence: TGTGCCAGCAGCTTAAGTGGTCGGAGATACAATGAGCAGTTCTTC. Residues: CASSLSGRRYNEQFF.

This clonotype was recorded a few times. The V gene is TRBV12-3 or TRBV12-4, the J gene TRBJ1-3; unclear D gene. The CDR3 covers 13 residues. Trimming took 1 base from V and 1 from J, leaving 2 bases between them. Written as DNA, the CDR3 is TGTGCCAGCAGTTTAGTATCTGGAAACACCATATATTTT. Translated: CASSLVSGNTIYF.